These 18 T cell receptor beta chains were all obtained from the same sample, sequenced in a study of shared clonotypes between healthy human individuals. TCRdb keeps only in-frame clones here, not all; method: immunoSEQ multiplex PCR. The data show about 670,000 clones, more than 70% seen once. Sequencing used memory CD4+ T cells sorted from blood. Subset meaning: CD45RA-negative fraction. The receptor source for this set is a woman aged 30 to 39 in good health.

This clone was recorded only once. The CDR3 sequence: CASSPTGQPNYGYTF. CDR3 sequence (DNA): TGTGCCAGCAGTCCGACGGGACAGCCTAACTATGGCTACACCTTC. This rearrangement joins TRBV28 to TRBJ1-2, with 7 bases matching TRBD1. Trimming cost V 5 bases and J 0 bases; bases outside gene matches: 6. CDR3 length: 15 amino acids. CDR1 and CDR2 from the germline V gene are MDHEN and SYDVKM.

This chain links TRBV4-1 with TRBJ2-2; D is undetermined. This CDR3 is built from 13 residues. The ends were cut back, 5 bases at V and 5 bases at J, with 9 bases in the middle. The germline V gene encodes CDR1 MGHRA and CDR2 YSYEKL. CDR3 nucleotide sequence: TGCGCCAGCAGCAATCAGTTTACCGGGGAGCTGTTTTTT. It yields the protein CASSNQFTGELFF.

This chain connects TRBV6-5 to TRBJ1-1; 8 nucleotides agree with TRBD1. The germline V gene has CDR1 MNHEY and CDR2 SVGAGI. Unmatched junction bases numbered 10, after V lost 2 bases and J lost 5 bases. The CDR3 contains 16 residues. Here the CDR3 reads CASSYSAPTGATEAFF. In nucleotides, the CDR3 is TGTGCCAGCAGTTACAGCGCTCCGACAGGGGCAACTGAAGCTTTCTTT.

This chain uses TRBV28 with TRBJ1-1; D might be TRBD1 (5 bases). Trimming cost V 3 bases and J 0 bases, with 17 bases left between them. CDR3 size: 17 residues. CDR1 is MDHEN, CDR2 SYDVKM, per germline. The DNA for the CDR3 is TGTGCCAGCAGTTTCCGTCTCGCGACAGATATGAACACTGAAGCTTTCTTT. Residues: CASSFRLATDMNTEAFF.

The rearrangement links TRBV19 to TRBJ1-1, with a possible D match to TRBD1 (6 bases). Germline loops: CDR1 LNHDA, CDR2 SQIVND (reference sequence). The V gene lost 2 bases and the J gene lost 1 base, with 20 bases spanning the gap. The CDR3 totals 18 residues. CDR3 DNA: TGTGCCAGTAGTATATCTTCCAGGGGCCGTGACCAGAACACTGAAGCTTTCTTT. It translates to CASSISSRGRDQNTEAFF.

V is TRBV18 and J is TRBJ1-1, with D maybe TRBD1 (5 bases). This CDR3 comprises 16 residues. Deletions cut 2 bases from V and 1 base from J, with 14 bases between. Germline values: CDR1 KGHSH, CDR2 LQKENI. CDR3: CASSPTPGRRNTEAFF. The CDR3 nucleotides read TGTGCCAGCTCACCAACACCGGGACGTAGGAACACTGAAGCTTTCTTT. Combining the CDR3 with reference TRBV18 and TRBJ1-1 gives the whole variable domain NAGVMQNPRHLVRRRGQEARLRCSPMKGHSHVYWYRQLPEEGLKFMVYLQKENIIDESGMPKERFSAEFPKEGPSILRIQQVVRGDSAAYFCASSPTPGRRNTEAFFGQGTRLTVV.

This chain joins TRBV14 and TRBJ2-1; TRBD2 might be the D (6 bases). The CDR3 totals 15 residues. Trimming removed 4 bases at V and 10 bases at J, with 20 bases between. Germline CDR1 SGHDN, CDR2 FVKESK. The CDR3 region is CASSRLLAGLSEQFF. The DNA of the CDR3 is TGTGCCAGCAGCCGTTTGCTCGCGGGGTTGAGCGAGCAGTTCTTC.

V gene TRBV7-9 combines with J gene TRBJ1-2; D possibly corresponds to TRBD1 (6 bases). CDR1 is SEHNR and CDR2 is FQNEAQ in the germline V gene (reference sequence). This CDR3 is 12 amino acids long. Trimming left V 4 bases short and J 3 bases short, with 6 bases between. The CDR3 sequence is CASSSGDYGYTF. In nucleotides, the CDR3 is TGTGCCAGCAGCTCAGGGGACTATGGCTACACCTTC.

The rearrangement joins TRBV5-8 to TRBJ1-2, with a possible D match to TRBD1 (5 bases). V gave up 1 base and J gave up 4 bases, with 14 bases separating them. CDR1 SGHTS and CDR2 YDEGEE come from the germline V gene. The CDR3 sequence is 15 residues long. Here the CDR3 reads CASSLWGELIYGYTF. The CDR3 DNA reads as TGTGCCAGCAGCTTGTGGGGCGAGTTGATCTATGGCTACACCTTC.

This chain links TRBV4-1 with TRBJ2-7; unclear D gene. The CDR3 consists of 15 residues. Germline V gives CDR1 MGHRA, CDR2 YSYEKL. Trimming took 0 bases from V and 2 from J, leaving 11 bases between them. CDR3 nucleotides: TGCGCCAGCAGCCAAGATCCGCAGTTACCCTACGAGCAGTACTTC. Its translation: CASSQDPQLPYEQYF.

This clone was recorded once. J is TRBJ2-7 and V is TRBV6-1; D gene ambiguous. V lost 10 bases, J lost 3 bases, and 13 bases lay in between. The CDR3 is made up of 12 amino acids. CDR1 MNHNS and CDR2 SASEGT come from the germline V gene. The chain's CDR3 is CATNSPLYEQYF. The CDR3 DNA reads TGTGCCACAAACTCTCCCCTCTACGAGCAGTACTTC.

The chain uses TRBV28 and TRBJ2-7; TRBD2 matches at 9 bases. This CDR3 contains 14 residues. J was trimmed by 4 bases and V by 3 bases; bases with no gene match: 4. Germline CDR1 MDHEN, CDR2 SYDVKM. CDR3 sequence reads: CASSLTSGLYEQYF. CDR3 DNA sequence: TGTGCCAGCAGTTTGACTAGCGGCCTTTACGAGCAGTACTTC.

This chain's CDR3 is CASSRISEQKTEAFF. The CDR3 nucleotides read TGCGCCAGCAGTCGGATCAGTGAGCAAAAGACTGAAGCTTTCTTT. The chain recombines TRBV5-1 with TRBJ1-1; D call uncertain. This CDR3 has 15 amino acids. Germline values: CDR1 SGHRS, CDR2 YFSETQ. V was cut by 5 bases and J by 5 bases, with 19 bases left in between. Filled out from reference TRBV5-1 and TRBJ1-1, the complete variable domain reads KAGVTQTPRYLIKTRGQQVTLSCSPISGHRSVSWYQQTPGQGLQFLFEYFSETQRNKGNFPGRFSGRQFSNSRSEMNVSTLELGDSALYLCASSRISEQKTEAFFGQGTRLTVV.

The chain couples TRBV10-3 to TRBJ1-1, with D perhaps TRBD1 (6 bases). Deletions cut 2 bases from V and 1 base from J, with 17 bases between. Germline V gene data show CDR1 as ENHRY and CDR2 as SYGVKD. The CDR3 covers 17 residues. The CDR3 reads CAISEPGLSRGNTEAFF. The CDR3 bases are TGTGCCATCAGTGAGCCCGGACTTTCCAGGGGGAACACTGAAGCTTTCTTT.

The chain carries TRBV19 and TRBJ1-5, with TRBD1 identical over 10 bases. The CDR3 totals 17 residues. V shed 6 bases, J shed 6 bases, and the junction held 14 bases outside the gene matches. Germline lookup yields CDR1 LNHDA and CDR2 SQIVND (reference sequence). CDR3 residues: CASSRQRTGGLGQPQHF. The CDR3 bases are TGTGCCAGTAGCCGACAGCGGACAGGGGGTTTGGGTCAGCCCCAGCATTTT.

The rearrangement uses TRBV30 and TRBJ1-2, with 8 nucleotides matching TRBD1. The CDR3 sequence is 15 residues long. Germline values: CDR1 GTSNPN, CDR2 SVGIG (reference sequence). The junction had 5 bases not matched to a gene; V was cut back by 2 bases and J by 0 bases. The CDR3 DNA reads TGTGCCTGGAGTAGACAGGGGACTTCTAACTATGGCTACACCTTC. Protein sequence: CAWSRQGTSNYGYTF.

The rearrangement links TRBV6-5 to TRBJ1-1, with D tentatively TRBD1 (5 bases). This CDR3 is built from 13 residues. Germline CDR1 MNHEY, CDR2 SVGAGI. The V end lost 8 bases, the J end lost 11 bases, and 21 bases lay between the germline ends. Here the CDR3 DNA reads TGTGCCAGCTCTCGGGGCCTCAGCACGAGGGCTTTCTTT. Amino acid sequence: CASSRGLSTRAFF.

The chain has TRBV28 and TRBJ1-2; D possibly corresponds to TRBD1 (5 bases). The V gene lost 6 bases and the J gene lost 8 bases, with 16 bases spanning the gap. CDR1 and CDR2 from the germline V gene are MDHEN and SYDVKM. This CDR3 is 13 amino acids long. CDR3 nucleotides: TGTGCCAGCAGAAAAGGGGCTGTAATCGGCTACACCTTC. This codes for CASRKGAVIGYTF.